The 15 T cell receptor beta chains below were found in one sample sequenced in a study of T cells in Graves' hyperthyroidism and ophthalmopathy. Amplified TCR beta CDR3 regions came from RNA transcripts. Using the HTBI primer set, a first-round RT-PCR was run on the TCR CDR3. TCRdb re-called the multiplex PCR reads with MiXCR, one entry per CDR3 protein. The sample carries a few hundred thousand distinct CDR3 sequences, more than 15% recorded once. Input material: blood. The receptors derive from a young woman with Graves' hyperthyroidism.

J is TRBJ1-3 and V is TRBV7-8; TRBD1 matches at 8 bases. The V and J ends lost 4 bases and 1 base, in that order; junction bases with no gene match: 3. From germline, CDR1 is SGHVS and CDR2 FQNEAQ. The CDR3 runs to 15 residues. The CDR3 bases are TGTGCCAGCAGCTATGACAGGGGATCTGGAAACACCATATATTTT. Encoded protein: CASSYDRGSGNTIYF.

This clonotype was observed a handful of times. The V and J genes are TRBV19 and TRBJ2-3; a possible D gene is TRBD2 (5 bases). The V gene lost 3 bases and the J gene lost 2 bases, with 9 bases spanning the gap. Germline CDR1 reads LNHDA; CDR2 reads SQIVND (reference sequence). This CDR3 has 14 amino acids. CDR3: CASSIPGNTDTQYF. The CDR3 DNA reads TGTGCCAGTAGTATCCCGGGGAACACAGATACGCAGTATTTT.

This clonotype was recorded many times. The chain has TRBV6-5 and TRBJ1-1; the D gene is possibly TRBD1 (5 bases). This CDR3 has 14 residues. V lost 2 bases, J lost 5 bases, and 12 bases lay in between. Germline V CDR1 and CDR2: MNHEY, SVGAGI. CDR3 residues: CASSYGQGGTEAFF. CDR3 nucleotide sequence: TGTGCCAGCAGTTACGGGCAGGGAGGGACTGAAGCTTTCTTT.

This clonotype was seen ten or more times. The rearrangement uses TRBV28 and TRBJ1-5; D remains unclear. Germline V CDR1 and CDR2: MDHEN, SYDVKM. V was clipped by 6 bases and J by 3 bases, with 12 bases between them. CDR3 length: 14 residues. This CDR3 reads CASSRTPFNQPQHF. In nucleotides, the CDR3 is TGTGCCAGCAGCCGGACCCCGTTCAATCAGCCCCAGCATTTT.

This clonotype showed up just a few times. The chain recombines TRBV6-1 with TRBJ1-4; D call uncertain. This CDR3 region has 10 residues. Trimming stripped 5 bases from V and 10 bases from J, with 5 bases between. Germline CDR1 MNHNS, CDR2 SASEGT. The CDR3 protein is CASSSGKLFF. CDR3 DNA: TGTGCCAGCAGTTCAGGAAAACTGTTTTTT.

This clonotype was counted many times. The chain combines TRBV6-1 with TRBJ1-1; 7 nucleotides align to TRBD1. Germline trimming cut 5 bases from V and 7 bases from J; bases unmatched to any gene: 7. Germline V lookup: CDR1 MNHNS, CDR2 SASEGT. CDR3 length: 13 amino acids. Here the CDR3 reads CASSHRDRGEAFF. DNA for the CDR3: TGTGCCAGCAGTCACCGGGACAGAGGTGAAGCTTTCTTT.

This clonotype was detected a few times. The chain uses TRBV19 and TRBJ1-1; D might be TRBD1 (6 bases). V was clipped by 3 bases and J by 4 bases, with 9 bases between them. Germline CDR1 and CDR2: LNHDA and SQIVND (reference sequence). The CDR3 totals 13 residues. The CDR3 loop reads CASSIGGATEAFF. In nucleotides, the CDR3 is TGTGCCAGTAGTATCGGGGGCGCCACTGAAGCTTTCTTT.

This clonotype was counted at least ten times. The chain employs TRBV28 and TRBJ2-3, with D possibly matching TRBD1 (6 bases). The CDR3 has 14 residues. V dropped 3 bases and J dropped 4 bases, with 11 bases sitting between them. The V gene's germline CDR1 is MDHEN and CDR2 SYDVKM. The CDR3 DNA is TGTGCCAGCAGTTTCGACAGGCAGGCAGATACGCAGTATTTT. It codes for CASSFDRQADTQYF.

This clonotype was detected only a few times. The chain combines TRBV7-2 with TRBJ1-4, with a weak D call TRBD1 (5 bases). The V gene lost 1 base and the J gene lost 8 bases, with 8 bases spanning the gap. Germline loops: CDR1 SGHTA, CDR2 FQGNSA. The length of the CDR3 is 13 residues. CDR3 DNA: TGTGCCAGCAGCTTAGATCGGGGGGAAAAACTGTTTTTT. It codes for CASSLDRGEKLFF. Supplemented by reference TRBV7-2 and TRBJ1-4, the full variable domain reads GAGVSQSPSNKVTEKGKDVELRCDPISGHTALYWYRQSLGQGLEFLIYFQGNSAPDKSGLPSDRFSAERTGGSVSTLTIQRTQQEDSAVYLCASSLDRGEKLFFGSGTQLSVL.

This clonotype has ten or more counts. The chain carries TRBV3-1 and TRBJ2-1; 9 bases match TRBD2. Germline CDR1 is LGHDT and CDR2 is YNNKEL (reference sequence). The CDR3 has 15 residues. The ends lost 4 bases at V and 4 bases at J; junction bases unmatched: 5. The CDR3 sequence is CASSLPGLAYNEQFF. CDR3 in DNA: TGTGCCAGCAGCCTACCGGGACTAGCTTACAATGAGCAGTTCTTC.

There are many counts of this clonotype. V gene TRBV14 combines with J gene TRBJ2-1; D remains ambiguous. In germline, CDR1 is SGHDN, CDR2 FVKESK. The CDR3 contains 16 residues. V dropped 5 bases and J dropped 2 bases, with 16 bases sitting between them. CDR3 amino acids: CASSSSPGLTYNEQFF. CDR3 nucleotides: TGTGCCAGCAGCTCATCACCGGGCCTCACCTACAATGAGCAGTTCTTC.

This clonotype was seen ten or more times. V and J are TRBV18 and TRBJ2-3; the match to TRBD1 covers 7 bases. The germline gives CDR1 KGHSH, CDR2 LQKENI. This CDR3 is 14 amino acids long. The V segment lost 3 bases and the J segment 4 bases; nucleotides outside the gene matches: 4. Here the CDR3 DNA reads TGTGCCAGCTCACCCCGGGACAGACCAGATACGCAGTATTTT. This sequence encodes CASSPRDRPDTQYF.

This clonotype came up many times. The CDR3 DNA follows: TGTGCCAGTAAAACCCTAGTTGGTGGCACCGGGGAGCTGTTTTTT. Translation: CASKTLVGGTGELFF. The chain couples TRBV6-1 to TRBJ2-2; no definite D call. Trimming removed 9 bases from V and 4 bases from J, with 18 bases in between. The CDR3 totals 15 residues. From germline, CDR1 is MNHNS and CDR2 SASEGT.

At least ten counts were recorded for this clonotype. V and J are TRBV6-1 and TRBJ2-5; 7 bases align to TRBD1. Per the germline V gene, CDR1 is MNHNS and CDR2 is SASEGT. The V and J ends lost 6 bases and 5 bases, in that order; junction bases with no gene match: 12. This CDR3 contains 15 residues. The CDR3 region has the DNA TGTGCCAGCAGGAACGAAAGACAGGGTATGGAGACCCAGTACTTC. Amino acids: CASRNERQGMETQYF.

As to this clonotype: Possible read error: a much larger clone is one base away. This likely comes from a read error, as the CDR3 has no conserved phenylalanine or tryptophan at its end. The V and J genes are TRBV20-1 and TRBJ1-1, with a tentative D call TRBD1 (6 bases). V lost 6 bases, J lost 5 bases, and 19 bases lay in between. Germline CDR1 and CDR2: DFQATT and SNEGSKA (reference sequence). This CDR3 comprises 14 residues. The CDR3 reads CSARDVQRGTEAFS. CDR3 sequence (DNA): TGCAGTGCGCGGGACGTCCAAAGGGGGACTGAAGCTTTCTCT.